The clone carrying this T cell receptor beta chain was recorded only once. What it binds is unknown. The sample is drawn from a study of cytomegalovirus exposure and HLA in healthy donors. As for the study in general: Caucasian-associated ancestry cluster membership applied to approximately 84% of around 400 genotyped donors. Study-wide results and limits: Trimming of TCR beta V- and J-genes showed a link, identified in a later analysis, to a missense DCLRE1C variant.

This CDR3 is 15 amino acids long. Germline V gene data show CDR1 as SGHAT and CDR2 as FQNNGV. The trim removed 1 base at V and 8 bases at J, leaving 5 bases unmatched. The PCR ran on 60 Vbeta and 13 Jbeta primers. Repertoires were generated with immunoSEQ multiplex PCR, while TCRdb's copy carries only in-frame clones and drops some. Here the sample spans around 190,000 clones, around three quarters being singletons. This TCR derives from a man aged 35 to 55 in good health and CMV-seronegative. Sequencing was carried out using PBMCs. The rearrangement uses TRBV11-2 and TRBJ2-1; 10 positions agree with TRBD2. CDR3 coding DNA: TGTGCCAGCAGCTTAGTGGCTAGCGGGAGTTATGAGCAGTTCTTC. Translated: CASSLVASGSYEQFF.